The 25 T cell receptor beta chains given below trace back to one sample, sequenced in a study of T cells in Graves' hyperthyroidism and ophthalmopathy. From RNA transcripts, TCR beta CDR3 regions were amplified. First-round RT-PCR targeting the TCR CDR3 was performed with the HTBI primer set. TCRdb ran MiXCR on the multiplex PCR reads and lists one entry per CDR3 protein. The repertoire consists of 600,000 or so distinct CDR3 sequences, with roughly 46% occurring once and the leading ten covering approximately 8.2%. The sample consisted of peripheral blood or thyroid tissue (not recorded which). The receptors originated from a young woman with Graves' hyperthyroidism.

The CDR3 bases are TGTGCCAGGGGGGCGGGGATCACAGATACGCAGTATTTT. Its protein product is CARGAGITDTQYF. The rearrangement uses TRBV7-2 and TRBJ2-3; D possibly matches TRBD1 or TRBD2 (6 bases each). CDR1 and CDR2 from the germline V gene are SGHTA and FQGNSA. V shed 9 bases and J shed 2 bases, with 12 bases lying between them. The CDR3 sequence is 13 residues long.

The chain has TRBV6-6 and TRBJ1-6; tentatively, D is TRBD1 (5 bases). CDR1 and CDR2 from the germline V gene are MNHNY and SVGAGI (reference sequence). CDR3 length: 16 residues. The V and J ends lost 1 base and 10 bases respectively, with 17 bases between them. Written as DNA, the CDR3 is TGTGCCAGCAGTTACTTACAGGCCTCGAAGGAGTCACCCCTCCACTTT. This gives the protein CASSYLQASKESPLHF.

This clonotype was seen a single time. A much larger clone differs from this one at a single base, so this may be a read error. The rearrangement joins TRBV4-1 to TRBJ2-7; 7 nucleotides align to TRBD2. Germline V gene sequence: CDR1 MGHRA, CDR2 YSYEKL. This CDR3 comprises 14 residues. The CDR3 is CASSHPLRDYEQCF. CDR3 coding DNA: TGCGCCAGCAGCCATCCCCTGAGGGACTACGAGCAGTGCTTC.

The chain uses TRBV7-6 and TRBJ2-5; 7 nucleotides align to TRBD2. Germline CDR1 reads SGHVS; CDR2 reads FNYEAQ. The CDR3 is 15 residues long. J gave up 4 bases and V 1 base, and 6 bases lay outside the gene matches. Written as DNA, the CDR3 is TGTGCCAGCAGCTTAGAGGGAGGGCCTCGAGAGACCCAGTACTTC. Protein product: CASSLEGGPRETQYF.

The chain joins TRBV19 to TRBJ1-4; D is uncertain. The germline CDR1 and CDR2 sequences are LNHDA and SQIVND (reference sequence). V was clipped by 2 bases and J by 8 bases, with 12 bases between them. The CDR3 covers 14 residues. The CDR3 DNA is TGTGCCAGTAGTATAAGTCGAAGTAACGAAAAACTGTTTTTT. Translated: CASSISRSNEKLFF.

This chain's CDR3 is CSSENSNQPQHF. Here the CDR3 DNA reads TGCAGCAGTGAGAACAGCAATCAGCCCCAGCATTTT. The rearrangement uses TRBV29-1 and TRBJ1-5; no reliable D call. With 8 bases removed from V and 1 base from J, the gap between germline ends came to 9 bases. This CDR3 region has 12 residues. Germline CDR1 SQVTM, CDR2 ANQGSEA.

As for this clonotype: Compared with germline, one end of the junction differs, possibly owing to a read error. This chain joins TRBV7-8 and TRBJ2-7; 10 positions agree with TRBD1. The germline V gene encodes CDR1 SGHVS and CDR2 FQNEAQ. The CDR3 sequence is 15 residues long. The CDR3 loop reads CASSLRGTGAYEQHF. Written as DNA, the CDR3 is TGCGCCAGCAGCTTGAGGGGGACAGGGGCCTACGAGCAGCACTTC. The variable domain in full, completed from reference TRBV7-8 and TRBJ2-7, reads GAGVSQSPRYKVAKRGQDVALRCDPISGHVSLFWYQQALGQGPEFLTYFQNEAQLDKSGLPSDRFFAERPEGSVSTLKIQRTQQEDSAVYLCASSLRGTGAYEQHFGPGTRLTVT.

V usage is TRBV7-3 and J usage is TRBJ1-1; 12 bases are shared with TRBD1. Germline assignment: CDR1 SGHTA and CDR2 FQGTGA. The CDR3 consists of 14 residues. V gave up 5 bases and J gave up 7 bases; unmatched junction bases: 5. CDR3 bases: TGTGCCAGCAGCGGGACAGGGGGCGCGGTTGAAGCTTTCTTT. It translates to CASSGTGGAVEAFF.

This chain connects TRBV10-2 to TRBJ2-7; D is uncertain. CDR3 length: 13 residues. Trimming stripped 2 bases from V and 2 bases from J, with 7 bases between. Per germline, CDR1 WSHSY and CDR2 SAAADI. This CDR3 reads CASSEPGAYEQYF. The CDR3 DNA sequence: TGCGCCAGCAGTGAGCCCGGAGCCTACGAGCAGTACTTC.

This sequence joins TRBV7-6 and TRBJ2-6; D uncertain. The length of the CDR3 is 13 residues. Trimming took off 0 bases at V and 17 bases at J, with 14 bases between the two ends. Germline V lookup: CDR1 SGHVS, CDR2 FNYEAQ. DNA for the CDR3: TGTGCCAGCAGCTTAGCTGGCCCCGGCGGAGTGACTTTC. This translates into CASSLAGPGGVTF.

CDR3 region: CSARVGGANTEAFF. The CDR3 DNA follows: TGCAGTGCTAGAGTTGGAGGGGCGAACACTGAAGCTTTCTTT. V is TRBV20-1 and J is TRBJ1-1; TRBD1 is a possible D gene (5 bases). The CDR3 totals 14 residues. V shed 1 base and J shed 1 base, with 10 bases lying between them. Germline CDR1 DFQATT, CDR2 SNEGSKA (reference sequence).

The chain is built from TRBV15 and TRBJ1-4; D not resolved. The J call is uncertain, as TRBJ2-2 better fits the DNA end. This CDR3 is 16 amino acids long. Per germline, CDR1 LNHNV and CDR2 YYDKDF (reference sequence). CDR3 residues: CATSSVGGTYTGELFF. The CDR3 DNA follows: TGTGCCACCAGCAGCGTAGGCGGAACCTACACCGGGGAGCTGTTTTTT.

The genes are TRBV6-1 and TRBJ2-2, with D hard to call. V was shortened by 4 bases and J by 1 base, with 10 bases between the two germline ends. CDR3 length: 15 amino acids. CDR1 and CDR2 (germline): MNHNS, SASEGT. In DNA form, the CDR3 reads TGTGCCAGCAGTGTACAGAACGAGAACACCGGGGAGCTGTTTTTT. Protein: CASSVQNENTGELFF.

V is TRBV9 and J is TRBJ1-1; TRBD1 matches at 7 bases. The ends lost 2 bases at V and 2 bases at J; junction bases unmatched: 3. Germline V gives CDR1 SGDLS, CDR2 YYNGEE. The CDR3 runs to 14 residues. The CDR3 region has the DNA TGTGCCAGCAGCGTCTCAGGGGGTAACACTGAAGCTTTCTTT. Residues: CASSVSGGNTEAFF.

This clonotype was recorded at least ten times. The chain is built from TRBV29-1 and TRBJ2-7; 10 bases fit TRBD2. Germline CDR1 and CDR2: SQVTM and ANQGSEA. The CDR3 runs to 13 residues. Germline trimming cut 4 bases from V and 4 bases from J; bases unmatched to any gene: 4. The CDR3 DNA reads TGCAGCGTTGGAGCGGGAGGGCCTTACGAGCAGTACTTC. Translating gives CSVGAGGPYEQYF.

The chain combines TRBV7-9 with TRBJ2-7; D possibly corresponds to TRBD2 (6 bases). This CDR3 contains 13 residues. Trimming cost V 5 bases and J 3 bases, with 11 bases left between them. Germline V lookup: CDR1 SEHNR, CDR2 FQNEAQ (reference sequence). This CDR3 is CASSVGLHYEQYF. The CDR3 DNA reads TGTGCCAGCAGCGTGGGACTCCACTACGAGCAGTACTTC.

This clonotype was detected many times. The CDR3 sequence is CASSRDSATNEKLFF. The CDR3 nucleotides are TGTGCCAGCAGCCGGGACAGTGCAACTAATGAAAAACTGTTTTTT. The V gene is TRBV2, the J gene TRBJ1-4; 7 nucleotides align to TRBD1. The CDR3 is made up of 15 amino acids. CDR1 and CDR2 (germline): SNHLY, FYNNEI. With V trimmed by 6 bases and J by 0 bases, 4 bases remained unmatched.

A few counts support this clonotype. This rearrangement joins TRBV12-3 or TRBV12-4 to TRBJ2-6; 9 nucleotides match TRBD1. Trimming at V came to 7 bases and at J to 4 bases, leaving 11 bases not matched to a gene. CDR3 length: 17 residues. The CDR3 bases are TGTGCCAGCATACCGGGACAGGGAAAGCGAGGGGCCAACGTCCTGACTTTC. Translation: CASIPGQGKRGANVLTF.

About this clonotype: One end of the junction varies from germline; a read error may be responsible. The chain is built from TRBV29-1 and TRBJ1-1; 7 positions agree with TRBD1. Germline CDR1 reads SQVTM; CDR2 reads ANQGSEA. The CDR3 sequence is 15 residues long. Written as DNA, the CDR3 is TGCAGCTTTGAAGAGGGCGGGACAGCAAACACTGAAGCTTTCTTT. It codes for CSFEEGGTANTEAFF.

This clonotype was seen only a few times. The gene calls are TRBV10-2 and TRBJ2-7, with a possible D match to TRBD2 (6 bases). The germline CDR1 and CDR2 sequences are WSHSY and SAAADI. The CDR3 totals 15 residues. V was cut by 3 bases and J by 0 bases, with 12 bases left in between. The CDR3 region is CASSDSREVSYEQYF. CDR3 in DNA: TGCGCCAGCAGTGATTCCAGGGAGGTCTCCTACGAGCAGTACTTC.

This clonotype was found once. The V call is TRBV9, the J call TRBJ2-5; D possibly corresponds to TRBD2 (6 bases). The length of the CDR3 is 15 residues. The ends were cut back, 0 bases at V and 4 bases at J, with 13 bases in the middle. Germline CDR1 SGDLS, CDR2 YYNGEE. In DNA form, the CDR3 reads TGTGCCAGCAGCGTAGGAGGGCGGGGTGGAGAGACCCAGTACTTC. Its translation: CASSVGGRGGETQYF. Based on the CDR3 plus reference TRBV9 and TRBJ2-5, the full variable domain is DSGVTQTPKHLITATGQRVTLRCSPRSGDLSVYWYQQSLDQGLQFLIQYYNGEERAKGNILERFSAQQFPDLHSELNLSSLELGDSALYFCASSVGGRGGETQYFGPGTRLLVL.

There are a few counts of this clonotype. CDR3 protein: CASSPVQGRGETQYF. In nucleotides, the CDR3 is TGTGCCAGCAGTCCTGTACAGGGGCGAGGAGAGACCCAGTACTTC. The chain has TRBV12-3 or TRBV12-4 and TRBJ2-5, with 7 nucleotides matching TRBD1. Trimming removed 5 bases from V and 4 bases from J; junction bases left unmatched: 10. This CDR3 is built from 15 residues.

In this sample, this clonotype turned up a few times. This sequence joins TRBV5-5 and TRBJ1-1; no firm D call. The CDR3 is made up of 14 amino acids. The germline V gene has CDR1 SGHKS and CDR2 YYEKEE (reference sequence). The V gene lost 5 bases and the J gene lost 4 bases, with 15 bases spanning the gap. DNA of the CDR3: TGTGCCAGCAGTTTCCTGGGGTTTAGCACTGAAGCTTTCTTT. This sequence encodes CASSFLGFSTEAFF.

The chain has TRBV2 and TRBJ1-4, with D unresolved. Trimming stripped 4 bases from V and 6 bases from J, with 3 bases between. The CDR3 is 11 residues long. Germline lookup yields CDR1 SNHLY and CDR2 FYNNEI. CDR3 nucleotides: TGTGCCAGCAGTGCACATGAAAAACTGTTTTTT. This encodes CASSAHEKLFF.

The chain joins TRBV9 to TRBJ1-2, with 8 bases identical to TRBD1. The CDR3 totals 17 residues. Germline V gene sequence: CDR1 SGDLS, CDR2 YYNGEE. Unmatched junction bases numbered 18, after V lost 3 bases and J lost 8 bases. CDR3 nucleotides: TGTGCCAGCAGCGACCCTAGCACGTCGCAGGGGGCGAAGGGCTACACCTTC. Protein sequence: CASSDPSTSQGAKGYTF.